A selection of T cell receptor beta chains follows, all from one sample in a study of blood T cell repertoires in COVID-19. The table came from immunoSEQ multiplex PCR; TCRdb's copy has only in-frame clones and leaves some out. The data contain fewer than 350,000 clones, roughly 87% of them seen just once; the ten biggest clones take up 3.9%. Sequenced sample: peripheral blood. The receptors come from a woman aged 55-75 years with COVID-19, enrolled during active disease. Each CDR3 is given with its conserved first and last residue. The D gene is left open where the match is weak. Some rows mark clone size as missing; the rest say once, few, many or name a class of expanded clone.

cdr3_aa: CASSQGMGGPYEQYF
cdr3_nt: TGTGCCAGTAGTCAGGGGATGGGTGGCCCTTACGAGCAGTACTTC
clone_size: NA
v_call: TRBV19
d_call: NA
cdr3_length: 15
j_call: TRBJ2-7

cdr3_aa: CASSPRQIQNTEAFF
cdr3_nt: TGTGCCAGCAGCCCTAGACAGATACAGAACACTGAAGCTTTCTTT
clone_size: NA
v_call: TRBV11-2
d_call: NA
cdr3_length: 15
j_call: TRBJ1-1

cdr3_aa: CASSQGTEAYEQYF
cdr3_nt: TGTGCCAGCAGCCAAGGGACGGAGGCCTACGAGCAGTACTTC
clone_size: NA
v_call: TRBV3-1/TRBV3-2
d_call: NA
cdr3_length: 14
j_call: TRBJ2-7

cdr3_aa: CASTPSGGLVNEQFF
cdr3_nt: TGTGCCAGCACCCCGAGCGGGGGGCTTGTCAATGAGCAGTTCTTC
clone_size: once
v_call: TRBV9
d_call: TRBD2
cdr3_length: 15
j_call: TRBJ2-1

cdr3_aa: CASSDRDYNTGELFF
cdr3_nt: TGTGCCAGCAGCGACCGGGACTACAACACCGGGGAGCTGTTTTTT
clone_size: NA
v_call: TRBV7-8
d_call: TRBD2
cdr3_length: 15
j_call: TRBJ2-2

cdr3_aa: CAWGPGGPNQPQHF
cdr3_nt: TGTGCCTGGGGCCCCGGCGGGCCTAATCAGCCCCAGCATTTT
clone_size: NA
v_call: TRBV30
d_call: NA
cdr3_length: 14
j_call: TRBJ1-5

cdr3_aa: CASSSTGTKNIQYF
cdr3_nt: TGCGCCAGCAGCTCTACCGGGACAAAAAACATTCAGTACTTC
clone_size: NA
v_call: TRBV5-1
d_call: NA
cdr3_length: 14
j_call: TRBJ2-4

cdr3_aa: CASSMDRDKEGYTF
cdr3_nt: TGTGCCAGTAGTATGGACAGAGATAAAGAAGGCTACACCTTC
clone_size: NA
v_call: TRBV19
d_call: NA
cdr3_length: 14
j_call: TRBJ1-2

cdr3_aa: CASSPNGDSPLHF
cdr3_nt: TGTGCCAGCTCACCAAACGGGGATTCACCCCTCCACTTT
clone_size: once
v_call: TRBV18
d_call: NA
cdr3_length: 13
j_call: TRBJ1-6

cdr3_aa: CATTRGPYNQPQHF
cdr3_nt: TGTGCCACCACGCGGGGCCCATACAATCAGCCCCAGCATTTT
clone_size: NA
v_call: TRBV24-1
d_call: NA
cdr3_length: 14
j_call: TRBJ1-5

cdr3_aa: CASRSQGGGYTF
cdr3_nt: TGTGCCAGCAGGTCACAGGGCGGCGGCTACACCTTC
clone_size: NA
v_call: TRBV14
d_call: NA
cdr3_length: 12
j_call: TRBJ1-2

cdr3_aa: CASSRTGGPYNEQFF
cdr3_nt: TGTGCCAGCAGCCGGACGGGGGGACCCTACAATGAGCAGTTCTTC
clone_size: NA
v_call: TRBV3-1/TRBV3-2
d_call: TRBD2
cdr3_length: 15
j_call: TRBJ2-1

cdr3_aa: CASSGTGVSTDTQYF
cdr3_nt: TGCGCCAGCAGCGGTACAGGGGTGAGCACAGATACGCAGTATTTT
clone_size: NA
v_call: TRBV5-1
d_call: TRBD1
cdr3_length: 15
j_call: TRBJ2-3

cdr3_aa: CASSVFSGGVETQYF
cdr3_nt: TGTGCCAGCAGTGTTTTTAGCGGGGGGGTTGAGACCCAGTACTTC
clone_size: NA
v_call: TRBV2
d_call: TRBD2
cdr3_length: 15
j_call: TRBJ2-5

cdr3_aa: CASSLEPSQPQHF
cdr3_nt: TGCGCCAGCAGCTTGGAACCCAGTCAGCCCCAGCATTTT
clone_size: NA
v_call: TRBV5-1
d_call: NA
cdr3_length: 13
j_call: TRBJ1-5

cdr3_aa: CASSRNREAKNIQYF
cdr3_nt: TGTGCCAGTAGTAGGAACAGGGAAGCCAAAAACATTCAGTACTTC
clone_size: once
v_call: TRBV19
d_call: NA
cdr3_length: 15
j_call: TRBJ2-4

cdr3_aa: CASSPGATGGPYTEAFF
cdr3_nt: TGTGCCAGCAGCCCGGGGGCGACAGGGGGCCCGTACACTGAAGCTTTCTTT
clone_size: NA
v_call: TRBV5-4
d_call: TRBD1
cdr3_length: 17
j_call: TRBJ1-1

cdr3_aa: CASLTGGGSPLHF
cdr3_nt: TGTGCCTCCCTGACAGGGGGGGGTTCACCCCTCCACTTT
clone_size: NA
v_call: TRBV30
d_call: TRBD1
cdr3_length: 13
j_call: TRBJ1-6

cdr3_aa: CAISPDRARFTSTDTQYF
cdr3_nt: TGTGCCATCAGTCCGGACAGGGCGAGATTTACTAGCACAGATACGCAGTATTTT
clone_size: NA
v_call: TRBV10-3
d_call: TRBD1
cdr3_length: 18
j_call: TRBJ2-3

cdr3_aa: CATSDSGQGETQYF
cdr3_nt: TGTGCCACCAGTGATTCCGGACAGGGCGAGACCCAGTACTTC
clone_size: NA
v_call: TRBV24-1
d_call: TRBD1
cdr3_length: 14
j_call: TRBJ2-5

cdr3_aa: CASSIGQGFMNTEAFF
cdr3_nt: TGCGCCAGCAGCATCGGACAAGGGTTCATGAACACTGAAGCTTTCTTT
clone_size: NA
v_call: TRBV4-1
d_call: NA
cdr3_length: 16
j_call: TRBJ1-1

cdr3_aa: CASSVGRTDTGELFF
cdr3_nt: TGTGCCAGTAGTGTCGGACGGACAGACACCGGGGAGCTGTTTTTT
clone_size: NA
v_call: TRBV19
d_call: NA
cdr3_length: 15
j_call: TRBJ2-2

cdr3_aa: CASSILRQGGGEKLFF
cdr3_nt: TGTGCCAGCAGTATTCTTCGACAGGGAGGAGGTGAAAAACTGTTTTTT
clone_size: NA
v_call: TRBV28
d_call: TRBD1
cdr3_length: 16
j_call: TRBJ1-4

cdr3_aa: CASSFQGNTEAFF
cdr3_nt: TGTGCCAGCAGCTTCCAGGGGAACACTGAAGCTTTCTTT
clone_size: few
v_call: TRBV5-6
d_call: NA
cdr3_length: 13
j_call: TRBJ1-1

cdr3_aa: CASSVTGDNQPQHF
cdr3_nt: TGCGCCAGCAGCGTGACAGGGGACAATCAGCCCCAGCATTTT
clone_size: once
v_call: TRBV5-1
d_call: TRBD1
cdr3_length: 14
j_call: TRBJ1-5

cdr3_aa: CASGYRGGDSPLHF
cdr3_nt: TGTGCCAGCGGGTACAGGGGAGGCGATTCACCCCTCCACTTT
clone_size: NA
v_call: TRBV6-8
d_call: TRBD1
cdr3_length: 14
j_call: TRBJ1-6

cdr3_aa: CASDLANSPLHF
cdr3_nt: TGTGCCAGCGACCTAGCGAATTCACCCCTCCACTTT
clone_size: NA
v_call: TRBV2
d_call: NA
cdr3_length: 12
j_call: TRBJ1-6

cdr3_aa: CASSLLNYGYTF
cdr3_nt: TGTGCCAGCAGTCTTCTCAACTATGGCTACACCTTC
clone_size: few
v_call: TRBV2
d_call: NA
cdr3_length: 12
j_call: TRBJ1-2

cdr3_aa: CATSGPISQTQYF
cdr3_nt: TGTGCCACCAGTGGCCCTATTTCGCAGACCCAGTACTTC
clone_size: NA
v_call: TRBV24-1
d_call: NA
cdr3_length: 13
j_call: TRBJ2-5

cdr3_aa: CSVHLAAIDTEAFF
cdr3_nt: TGCAGCGTTCATCTTGCCGCGATCGACACTGAAGCTTTCTTT
clone_size: NA
v_call: TRBV29-1
d_call: NA
cdr3_length: 14
j_call: TRBJ1-1

cdr3_aa: CASSQLRSPFRQGEHYNGYTF
cdr3_nt: TGCGCCAGCAGTCAGTTGCGGTCCCCCTTCAGACAGGGTGAACACTATAATGGCTACACCTTC
clone_size: NA
v_call: TRBV23-1
d_call: TRBD1
cdr3_length: 21
j_call: TRBJ1-2

cdr3_aa: CASSETGTGRQPQHF
cdr3_nt: TGTGCCAGCAGTGAAACAGGGACGGGACGTCAGCCCCAGCATTTT
clone_size: NA
v_call: TRBV6-1
d_call: NA
cdr3_length: 15
j_call: TRBJ1-5

cdr3_aa: CAIGTGGETQYF
cdr3_nt: TGTGCCATCGGGACAGGCGGGGAGACCCAGTACTTC
clone_size: NA
v_call: TRBV6-5
d_call: TRBD1
cdr3_length: 12
j_call: TRBJ2-5

cdr3_aa: CASRSQGEETQYF
cdr3_nt: TGTGCCAGTAGGTCTCAGGGCGAAGAGACCCAGTACTTC
clone_size: NA
v_call: TRBV19
d_call: NA
cdr3_length: 13
j_call: TRBJ2-5

cdr3_aa: CASSLGTHSYEQYF
cdr3_nt: TGTGCCAGCAGCTTAGGGACTCACTCCTACGAGCAGTACTTC
clone_size: NA
v_call: TRBV11-2
d_call: NA
cdr3_length: 14
j_call: TRBJ2-7

cdr3_aa: CASSLATGGNEKLFF
cdr3_nt: TGCGCCAGCAGCTTGGCCACAGGGGGCAATGAAAAACTGTTTTTT
clone_size: NA
v_call: TRBV5-1
d_call: TRBD1
cdr3_length: 15
j_call: TRBJ1-4

cdr3_aa: CASKRGLGTEAFF
cdr3_nt: TGTGCCAGCAAAAGGGGGTTAGGCACTGAAGCTTTCTTT
clone_size: NA
v_call: TRBV6-5
d_call: NA
cdr3_length: 13
j_call: TRBJ1-1

cdr3_aa: CASSPGQGGEKLFF
cdr3_nt: TGTGCCAGCTCACCAGGACAGGGTGGTGAAAAACTGTTTTTT
clone_size: NA
v_call: TRBV18
d_call: TRBD1
cdr3_length: 14
j_call: TRBJ1-4

cdr3_aa: CATSDRVGGETFF
cdr3_nt: TGTGCCACCAGTGACCGCGTCGGGGGGGAAACTTTCTTT
clone_size: NA
v_call: TRBV24-1
d_call: NA
cdr3_length: 13
j_call: TRBJ1-1

cdr3_aa: CASSLEASGGREYF
cdr3_nt: TGTGCCAGCAGCTTAGAAGCTAGCGGGGGACGTGAGTACTTC
clone_size: NA
v_call: TRBV7-9
d_call: TRBD2
cdr3_length: 14
j_call: TRBJ2-7

cdr3_aa: CASSLFMNTEAFF
cdr3_nt: TGTGCCAGCAGTTTATTTATGAACACTGAAGCTTTCTTT
clone_size: NA
v_call: TRBV12-3/TRBV12-4
d_call: NA
cdr3_length: 13
j_call: TRBJ1-1

cdr3_aa: CASSEWPGQGRQETQYF
cdr3_nt: TGTGCCAGCAGTGAATGGCCGGGACAGGGACGCCAAGAGACCCAGTACTTC
clone_size: NA
v_call: TRBV25-1
d_call: TRBD1
cdr3_length: 17
j_call: TRBJ2-5

cdr3_aa: CSVESSSLKGEQYF
cdr3_nt: TGCAGCGTTGAATCCTCTAGCCTCAAGGGCGAGCAGTACTTC
clone_size: NA
v_call: TRBV29-1
d_call: NA
cdr3_length: 14
j_call: TRBJ2-7

cdr3_aa: CASSTGQGVHEQYF
cdr3_nt: TGCGCCAGCAGCACCGGACAGGGTGTTCACGAGCAGTACTTC
clone_size: NA
v_call: TRBV5-1
d_call: TRBD1
cdr3_length: 14
j_call: TRBJ2-7

cdr3_aa: CASSLGPGTSGNTQYF
cdr3_nt: TGTGCCAGCAGCTTAGGGCCCGGGACTAGCGGGAATACGCAGTATTTT
clone_size: NA
v_call: TRBV11-2
d_call: TRBD2
cdr3_length: 16
j_call: TRBJ2-3

cdr3_aa: CASSQGGTPYF
cdr3_nt: TGTGCCAGCAGCCAAGGTGGGACTCCGTACTTC
clone_size: NA
v_call: TRBV4-2
d_call: NA
cdr3_length: 11
j_call: TRBJ2-7

cdr3_aa: CASSDRGNGYTF
cdr3_nt: TGTGCCAGCAGTGACCGGGGGAATGGCTACACCTTC
clone_size: NA
v_call: TRBV6-4
d_call: NA
cdr3_length: 12
j_call: TRBJ1-2

cdr3_aa: CATQDMAGSPLHF
cdr3_nt: TGTGCCACCCAGGACATGGCGGGGTCACCCCTCCACTTT
clone_size: NA
v_call: TRBV19
d_call: NA
cdr3_length: 13
j_call: TRBJ1-6